This T cell receptor (beta chain) was captured in a study of blood T cell repertoires in COVID-19. This CDR3 region has 15 residues. Between the trimmed V and J ends, which lost 0 bases and 6 bases, there was a span of 11 bases. From germline, CDR1 is MGHRA and CDR2 YSYEKL. TCRdb keeps only in-frame clones here, not all; method: immunoSEQ multiplex PCR. The sample has some 56,000 clones, around 70% seen once. The sequenced material came from peripheral blood. The chain uses TRBV4-1 and TRBJ1-4; D not resolved. The receptor was derived from a woman between 50 and 59 years old with active or convalescent COVID-19. The CDR3 nucleotides are TGCGCCAGCAGCCAAGAATTTACAGTTGATGAAAAACTGTTTTTT. Protein: CASSQEFTVDEKLFF.